This T cell receptor beta chain was recorded in a study of patients and donors after allogeneic stem cell transplantation. J gave up 4 bases and V 3 bases, and 6 bases lay outside the gene matches. CDR3 size: 14 residues. Germline V CDR1 and CDR2: SGHRS, YFSETQ. MiXCR, applied by TCRdb to the RT-PCR reads, yields one record per CDR3 protein. The table shows about 960,000 distinct CDR3 sequences, with under 20% occurring only once. The J gene is TRBJ1-2, the V gene TRBV5-1; 7 nucleotides agree with TRBD1. This clonotype was sampled from a human donor who was either an allogeneic HSCT recipient or a stem cell or donor lymphocyte infusion donor (not recorded which). It is not recorded whose cells these are; they may come from a transplant donor. The specimen was blood, either unsorted or a sorted T cell fraction (not recorded which). CDR3: CASSSGQKFYGYTF. DNA for the CDR3: TGCGCCAGCAGCTCGGGACAGAAATTCTATGGCTACACCTTC.